Below, 20 T cell receptor beta chains from the same sample are listed, as sequenced in a study of pediatric ulcerative colitis. The repertoire was sequenced with immunoSEQ multiplex PCR; TCRdb's copy has only in-frame clones and lacks some. The sample records more than 50,000 clones, over 65% being singletons. Sequencing used blood. The receptors stem from a boy aged 5-17 years with moderate ulcerative colitis.

This rearrangement joins TRBV2 to TRBJ1-2; 8 nucleotides align to TRBD1. J gave up 6 bases and V 1 base, and 1 base lay outside the gene matches. Germline V gene lookup returns CDR1 SNHLY and CDR2 FYNNEI. There are 13 residues in the CDR3. The CDR3 region is CASSEETGDGYTF. Written as DNA, the CDR3 is TGTGCCAGCAGTGAAGAGACAGGGGATGGCTACACCTTC.

The rearrangement uses TRBV18 and TRBJ2-3; 9 nucleotides align to TRBD2. The CDR3 has 15 residues. Germline V gives CDR1 KGHSH, CDR2 LQKENI. With V trimmed by 8 bases and J by 4 bases, 10 bases remained unmatched. The CDR3 loop is CASPPTSGPSDTQYF. In nucleotides, the CDR3 is TGTGCCAGCCCGCCCACTAGCGGGCCATCAGATACGCAGTATTTT.

The gene calls are TRBV7-8 and TRBJ2-7; the match to TRBD1 covers 8 bases. The germline V gene encodes CDR1 SGHVS and CDR2 FQNEAQ. The CDR3 length is 15 residues. V shed 2 bases and J 2 bases; nucleotides not matched to a gene: 5. CDR3 sequence reads: CASSLRGTGPYEQYF. CDR3 DNA: TGTGCCAGCAGCTTACGTGGGACAGGACCCTACGAGCAGTACTTC.

This clone appeared a single time. The rearrangement joins TRBV15 to TRBJ2-3, with 9 bases that match TRBD1. This CDR3 spans 16 amino acids. Germline CDR1 and CDR2: LNHNV and YYDKDF (reference sequence). Unmatched junction bases numbered 10, after V lost 3 bases and J lost 6 bases. Written as DNA, the CDR3 is TGTGCCACCAGCAGGCCCCTTCGGGACAGGGCCGATACGCAGTATTTT. Its protein product is CATSRPLRDRADTQYF.

The CDR3 DNA follows: TGTGCCAGCAGCCCCCTGCCCCGACAGGCAGCGGATCAGCCCCAGCATTTT. This encodes CASSPLPRQAADQPQHF. This chain links TRBV7-8 with TRBJ1-5, with D possibly being TRBD1 (6 bases). This CDR3 is 17 amino acids long. Germline CDR1 and CDR2: SGHVS and FQNEAQ. Trimming pared 5 bases from V and 5 bases from J, leaving 22 bases between.

This chain connects TRBV25-1 to TRBJ1-2; D gene unclear. Germline CDR1 reads MGHDK; CDR2 reads SYGVNS. Trimming took 1 base from V and 2 from J, leaving 14 bases between them. This CDR3 comprises 16 residues. CDR3 protein: CASSESWTVGNYGYTF. In DNA, the CDR3 is TGTGCCAGCAGTGAATCTTGGACGGTGGGGAACTATGGCTACACCTTC.

The gene calls are TRBV2 and TRBJ2-5; possibly TRBD1 for D (5 bases). CDR3 length: 13 amino acids. V lost 11 bases, J lost 2 bases, and 15 bases lay in between. CDR1 and CDR2 (germline): SNHLY, FYNNEI. The CDR3 DNA reads as TGTGCCCGCGGACCTCCAGGGCAAGAGACCCAGTACTTC. It yields the protein CARGPPGQETQYF.

Regarding this clone: This same CDR3 is encoded by further DNA sequences in the sample. The gene calls are TRBV2 and TRBJ2-7, with D uncertain. The germline V gene encodes CDR1 SNHLY and CDR2 FYNNEI. V was shortened by 3 bases and J by 2 bases, with 5 bases between the two germline ends. The CDR3 extends over 12 amino acids. For the CDR3, the DNA is TGTGCCAGCAGTGATAGGGCCTACGAGCAGTACTTC. Residues: CASSDRAYEQYF.

This clone was seen only once. The chain is built from TRBV11-2 and TRBJ2-7; 9 bases are a match to TRBD2. The germline gives CDR1 SGHAT, CDR2 FQNNGV. This CDR3 region has 15 residues. V shed 4 bases and J 0 bases; nucleotides not matched to a gene: 4. In DNA, the CDR3 is TGTGCCAGCAGCTATAGTAGCGGGGGCTCCTACGAGCAGTACTTC. Its protein product is CASSYSSGGSYEQYF. Full variable domain (rest looked up from reference TRBV11-2 and TRBJ2-7): EAGVAQSPRYKIIEKRQSVAFWCNPISGHATLYWYQQILGQGPKLLIQFQNNGVVDDSQLPKDRFSAERLKGVDSTLKIQPAKLEDSAVYLCASSYSSGGSYEQYFGPGTRLTVT.

The chain is built from TRBV19 and TRBJ2-7; D remains unclear. CDR1 and CDR2 from the germline V gene are LNHDA and SQIVND (reference sequence). The CDR3 is 12 residues long. V was clipped by 8 bases and J by 8 bases, with 16 bases between them. The CDR3 DNA sequence: TGTGCCAGTGGCGATACCGCTTTCCAGCAGTACTTC. This sequence encodes CASGDTAFQQYF. Combining the CDR3 with reference TRBV19 and TRBJ2-7 gives the whole variable domain DGGITQSPKYLFRKEGQNVTLSCEQNLNHDAMYWYRQDPGQGLRLIYYSQIVNDFQKGDIAEGYSVSREKKESFPLTVTSAQKNPTAFYLCASGDTAFQQYFGPGTRLTVT.

Sample share makes this clone medium-sized. V usage is TRBV29-1 and J usage is TRBJ1-4; D unclear. This CDR3 comprises 10 residues. Germline V gene data show CDR1 as SQVTM and CDR2 as ANQGSEA. V was cut by 5 bases and J by 8 bases, with 6 bases left in between. The CDR3: CSVLSEKLFF. The CDR3 DNA reads as TGCAGCGTTTTATCCGAAAAACTGTTTTTT.

The chain links TRBV5-1 to TRBJ1-1; 10 nucleotides line up with TRBD1. This CDR3 spans 16 amino acids. Germline trimming cut 2 bases from V and 1 base from J; bases unmatched to any gene: 5. CDR1 and CDR2 from the germline V gene are SGHRS and YFSETQ. The CDR3 loop reads CASSLRTGGENTEAFF. CDR3 bases: TGCGCCAGCAGCTTAAGGACAGGGGGAGAGAACACTGAAGCTTTCTTT.

The table lists this clone with a few counts. The V and J genes are TRBV30 and TRBJ2-1; the match to TRBD1 covers 8 bases. J gave up 4 bases and V 8 bases, and 4 bases lay outside the gene matches. The CDR3 has 12 residues. Germline lookup yields CDR1 GTSNPN and CDR2 SVGIG (reference sequence). CDR3 coding DNA: TGTGCCCGGGACAGGAGGTACAATGAGCAGTTCTTC. It specifies CARDRRYNEQFF.

The chain combines TRBV5-4 with TRBJ2-3; 8 bases fit TRBD2. The V gene end was trimmed by 2 bases and the J gene end by 0 bases; junction bases not matched to a gene: 5. CDR3 length: 16 residues. Germline V CDR1 and CDR2: SGHNT, YYREEE (reference sequence). CDR3 residues: CASSFPRGASTDTQYF. In nucleotides, the CDR3 is TGTGCCAGCAGCTTTCCGCGGGGGGCTAGCACAGATACGCAGTATTTT.

The chain uses TRBV18 and TRBJ1-2; D gene ambiguous. Germline assignment: CDR1 KGHSH and CDR2 LQKENI. This CDR3 comprises 16 residues. The germline V and J ends were trimmed by 1 base and 7 bases, with 19 bases remaining between them. The CDR3 protein is CASSPLTEKQGSGYTF. The CDR3 nucleotides read TGTGCCAGCTCACCACTTACGGAGAAACAAGGGTCTGGCTACACCTTC.

The chain recombines TRBV6-5 with TRBJ2-5; 7 bases line up with TRBD2. V was clipped by 2 bases and J by 1 base; unmatched bases: 4. Germline V gene sequence: CDR1 MNHEY, CDR2 SVGAGI. There are 15 residues in the CDR3. The CDR3 spells CASSYRSGSQETQYF. The CDR3 DNA is TGTGCCAGCAGTTACCGTAGCGGGTCCCAAGAGACCCAGTACTTC.

The chain joins TRBV10-1 to TRBJ1-3; D is undetermined. The V and J ends lost 6 bases and 0 bases respectively, with 12 bases between them. CDR3 size: 15 residues. Germline V gives CDR1 WNHNN, CDR2 SYGVQD (reference sequence). The CDR3 reads CASSRSGSSGNTIYF. The CDR3 DNA reads as TGCGCCAGCAGCCGTTCCGGGTCCTCTGGAAACACCATATATTTT.

The chain is built from TRBV4-1 and TRBJ2-5, with 9 bases identical to TRBD2. The germline CDR1 and CDR2 sequences are MGHRA and YSYEKL. This CDR3 region has 15 residues. V lost 4 bases, J lost 2 bases, and 5 bases stayed unmatched. The CDR3 DNA reads TGCGCCAGCAGCCCGGCGGGGGGGCGGCAAGAGACCCAGTACTTC. Its translation is CASSPAGGRQETQYF.

This clone was seen a handful of times. The chain recombines TRBV19 with TRBJ1-1; 7 nucleotides line up with TRBD1. CDR3 length: 14 amino acids. Trimming at V came to 8 bases and at J to 4 bases, leaving 10 bases not matched to a gene. Germline lookup yields CDR1 LNHDA and CDR2 SQIVND (reference sequence). CDR3 loop: CASQIGTDLTEAFF. The CDR3 nucleotides are TGTGCCAGTCAGATCGGGACAGACCTCACTGAAGCTTTCTTT.

V is TRBV6-5 and J is TRBJ2-2, with D possibly matching TRBD2 (6 bases). The germline CDR1 and CDR2 sequences are MNHEY and SVGAGI. V was cut by 2 bases and J by 7 bases, with 11 bases left in between. The CDR3 consists of 14 residues. The CDR3: CASSYPGGRGELFF. Here the CDR3 DNA reads TGTGCCAGCAGTTACCCCGGGGGACGCGGGGAGCTGTTTTTT.